The T cell receptor (beta chain) described here comes from a study of PD-1 blockade in classical Hodgkin lymphoma (dated by TCRdb to about 2020). Study-wide context: Nivolumab dosing was 3 mg/kg intravenously every 2 weeks, continuing until either disease progression or unacceptable toxicity. To define a peripheral blood immune signature of response to PD-1 blockade in classical Hodgkin lymphoma, the study combined TCR beta sequencing with CyTOF. General study outcomes and caveats: Baseline TCR diversity was reported as lower in newly diagnosed patients than in healthy donors, and lower still in relapsed/refractory patients. Diversity was lower in patients who began nivolumab less than 1 year after ASCT, so these patients were left out of later analyses to avoid confounding by immune reconstitution. Among trial patients, those achieving complete response had baseline diversity similar to that of newly diagnosed patients, while diversity was significantly lower in partial responders and progressors. The study was restricted to a single clinical trial cohort, and the causes of repertoire differences, possibly disease activity or prior therapy, were left undefined. CD4+ but not CD8+ TCR diversity rose significantly by C4D1 (p=0.0027 vs p=0.16), most apparent in complete responders (p=0.02).

The Qiagen DNeasy kit was used to extract genomic DNA from unsorted PBMCs and from the negatively selected CD4+ and CD8+ fractions. Amplification of TCR beta CDR3 regions was done by immunoSEQ multiplex PCR with primers that anneal to V and J segments. A synthetic immune receptor repertoire was used to minimize amplification bias, and any remaining bias was removed computationally after sequencing. Under the source paper's analysis protocol: Repertoire diversity was quantified as the Shannon entropy index using custom Python scripts. Unsorted, CD4+ and CD8+ repertoires were analyzed separately, except in combined analyses where CD4+ and CD8+ sequences were merged in silico. Clonal expansion was defined as at least a 2-fold frequency increase after treatment relative to C1D1, with a pseudocount of 0.5 for undetected baseline clones. Singleton clones were defined as clones with 0 or 1 copy at C1D1, and non-singleton clones were defined as clones with 2 or more copies. Clones expanded in unsorted samples were labelled as CD4+, CD8+ or unknown by matching protein sequences in sorted samples from the same patient. Wilcoxon tests were applied to paired samples to test diversity changes from C1D1 to C4D1. TCRdb provides this immuneACCESS table in a form limited to in-frame rearrangements. Some clones are lacking; in checked studies, under half of them reflect an unresolved V gene, and why the rest are absent is not known. V, J and clone size reflect that table, while D and trimming were determined from the DNA. Counted in this sample were about 46,000 clones; roughly 73% of them appeared once. Approximately 10% of the sample comes from the top ten.

Turning to this clone: Its antigen has not been determined. Base-call qualities are not available, and no considerably larger clone is one nucleotide away.

In the paper's terms, the time point label means: cycle 1 day 1 (C1D1), immediately before nivolumab initiation. Relapse after autologous stem cell transplantation had occurred in all trial patients, and cohorts A, B and C were distinguished by prior brentuximab vedotin exposure. The trial cohort comprised some 60 patients with relapsed/refractory classical Hodgkin lymphoma whose best overall responses were complete response, partial response or progressive disease. Trial patients were treated with single-agent nivolumab in the multi-cohort phase II CheckMate 205 trial. An independent review committee assessed best overall response by applying the 2007 International Working Group response criteria. Trial PBMCs were collected immediately before nivolumab initiation (C1D1) and during therapy at cycle 2 day 1 and cycle 4 day 1. Peripheral blood was collected in 8 mL Vacutainer Cell Preparation Tubes, from which PBMCs were isolated by centrifugation and then cryopreserved.

This specimen consisted of peripheral blood mononuclear cells (PBMCs), obtained at baseline. The source is a human donor with classical Hodgkin lymphoma.

The nucleotides are TGCGCCAGCAGTGCGGGGACAGGGAATTCACCCCTCCACTTT. The translation is CASSAGTGNSPLHF. The chain is assembled from TRBV10-2 and TRBJ1-6, with 9 junctional bases fitting TRBD1. Spanning cysteine to phenylalanine, the CDR3 consists of 14 amino acids. Just CDR3 DNA is preserved here, 42 bases in frame from base 1. Relative to germline, V is missing 4 bases and J is missing 7 bases, with 2 bases of the junction outside any gene match. CDR1 WSHSY and CDR2 SAAADI are derived from the germline V gene.